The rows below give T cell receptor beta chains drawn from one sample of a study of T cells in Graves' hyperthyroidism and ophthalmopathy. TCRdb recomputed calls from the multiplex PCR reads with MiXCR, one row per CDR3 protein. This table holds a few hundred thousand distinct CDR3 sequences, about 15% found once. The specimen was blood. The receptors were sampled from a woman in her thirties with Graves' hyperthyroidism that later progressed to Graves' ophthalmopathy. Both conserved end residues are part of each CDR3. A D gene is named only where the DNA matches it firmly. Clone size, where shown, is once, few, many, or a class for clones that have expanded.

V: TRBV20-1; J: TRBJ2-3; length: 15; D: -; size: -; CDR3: CSAPLWEASTDTQYF; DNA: TGCAGTGCCCCGTTGTGGGAGGCATCAACAGATACGCAGTATTTT
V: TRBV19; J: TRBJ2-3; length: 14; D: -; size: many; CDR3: CASSLRSSTDTQYF; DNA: TGTGCCAGTAGTCTCCGGAGCAGCACAGATACGCAGTATTTT
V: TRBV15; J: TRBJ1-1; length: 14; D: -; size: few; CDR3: CATSRSGLNTEAFF; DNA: TGTGCCACCAGCAGATCCGGGTTGAACACTGAAGCTTTCTTT
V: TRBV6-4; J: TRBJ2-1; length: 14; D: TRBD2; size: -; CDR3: CASSGTSSSNEQFF; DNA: TGTGCCAGCAGCGGGACTAGTTCTAGCAATGAGCAGTTCTTC
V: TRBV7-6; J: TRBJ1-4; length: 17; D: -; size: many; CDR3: CASRHRAGEDLNEKLFF; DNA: TGTGCCAGCAGACATCGCGCAGGGGAGGACCTTAATGAAAAACTGTTTTTT
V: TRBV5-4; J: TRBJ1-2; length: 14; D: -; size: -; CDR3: CASSLSTTNYGYTF; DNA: TGTGCCAGCAGCTTGTCGACAACTAACTATGGCTACACCTTC
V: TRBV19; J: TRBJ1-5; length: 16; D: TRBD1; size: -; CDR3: CASSGDRSFSNQPQHF; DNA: TGTGCCAGTAGCGGGGACAGGTCTTTTAGCAATCAGCCCCAGCATTTT
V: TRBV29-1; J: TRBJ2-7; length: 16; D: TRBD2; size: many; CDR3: CSVAGGVAGKTYEQYF; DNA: TGCAGCGTGGCGGGAGGGGTAGCGGGAAAAACCTACGAGCAGTACTTC
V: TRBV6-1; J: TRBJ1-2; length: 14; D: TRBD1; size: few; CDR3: CASRSPVTGNGYTF; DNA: TGTGCCAGCAGGTCCCCGGTGACAGGGAATGGCTACACCTTC
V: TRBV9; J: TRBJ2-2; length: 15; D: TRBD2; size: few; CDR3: CASSEAGRNTGELFF; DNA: TGTGCCAGCAGCGAAGCGGGACGTAACACCGGGGAGCTGTTTTTT
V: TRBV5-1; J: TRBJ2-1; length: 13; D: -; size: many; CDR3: CASSLDFRNEQFF; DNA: TGCGCCAGCAGCCTAGACTTCCGCAATGAGCAGTTCTTC
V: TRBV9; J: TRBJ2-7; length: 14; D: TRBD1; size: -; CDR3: CASSASGQGFEQYF; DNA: TGTGCCAGCAGCGCCTCGGGACAGGGTTTCGAGCAGTACTTC
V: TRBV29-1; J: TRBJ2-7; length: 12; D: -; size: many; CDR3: CSVVGANYEQYF; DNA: TGCAGCGTTGTGGGTGCCAACTACGAGCAGTACTTC
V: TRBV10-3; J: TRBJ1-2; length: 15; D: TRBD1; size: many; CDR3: CAISEGAQGGYGYTF; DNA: TGTGCCATCAGTGAGGGGGCCCAGGGGGGCTATGGCTACACCTTC
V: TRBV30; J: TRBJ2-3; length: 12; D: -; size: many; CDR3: CAWSDAIDTQYF; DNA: TGTGCCTGGAGCGATGCGATAGATACGCAGTATTTT
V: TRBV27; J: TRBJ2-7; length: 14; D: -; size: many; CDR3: CASSAGTSSYEQYF; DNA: TGTGCCAGCAGTGCAGGGACATCCTCCTACGAGCAGTACTTC
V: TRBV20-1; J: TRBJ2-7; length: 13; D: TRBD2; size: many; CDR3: CSAPSGSQGEQYF; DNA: TGCAGTGCCCCTAGCGGGAGTCAAGGGGAGCAGTACTTC
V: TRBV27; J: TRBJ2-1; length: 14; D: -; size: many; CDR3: CASSFGLAINEQFF; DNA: TGTGCCAGCAGTTTCGGGCTAGCAATCAATGAGCAGTTCTTC
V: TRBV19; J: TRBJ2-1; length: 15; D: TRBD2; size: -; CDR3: CASSFRLAGDREQFF; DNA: TGTGCCAGTAGTTTTAGACTAGCGGGAGATCGGGAGCAGTTCTTC
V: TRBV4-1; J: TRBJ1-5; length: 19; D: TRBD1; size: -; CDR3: CASSQGPETGDLADKPQHF; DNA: TGCGCCAGCAGCCAAGGGCCGGAGACAGGGGACCTCGCGGACAAGCCCCAGCATTTT
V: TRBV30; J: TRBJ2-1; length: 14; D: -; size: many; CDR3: CAWRRSVSYNEQFF; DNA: TGTGCCTGGAGGAGGAGTGTCTCCTACAATGAGCAGTTCTTC
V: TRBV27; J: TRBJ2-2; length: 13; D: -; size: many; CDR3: CASSLSGPGELFF; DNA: TGTGCCAGCAGTTTATCGGGGCCCGGGGAGCTGTTTTTT
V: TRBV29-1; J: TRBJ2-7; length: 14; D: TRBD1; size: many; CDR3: CSVQAGTGHYEQYF; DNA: TGCAGCGTCCAGGCGGGGACAGGGCACTACGAGCAGTACTTC
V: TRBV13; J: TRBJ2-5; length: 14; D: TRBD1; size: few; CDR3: CASSSGQGLETQYF; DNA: TGTGCCAGCAGCTCGGGACAGGGTCTGGAGACCCAGTACTTC
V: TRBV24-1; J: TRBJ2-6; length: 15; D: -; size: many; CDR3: CATSDTGPGANVLTF; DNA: TGTGCCACCAGTGATACCGGTCCTGGGGCCAACGTCCTGACTTTC